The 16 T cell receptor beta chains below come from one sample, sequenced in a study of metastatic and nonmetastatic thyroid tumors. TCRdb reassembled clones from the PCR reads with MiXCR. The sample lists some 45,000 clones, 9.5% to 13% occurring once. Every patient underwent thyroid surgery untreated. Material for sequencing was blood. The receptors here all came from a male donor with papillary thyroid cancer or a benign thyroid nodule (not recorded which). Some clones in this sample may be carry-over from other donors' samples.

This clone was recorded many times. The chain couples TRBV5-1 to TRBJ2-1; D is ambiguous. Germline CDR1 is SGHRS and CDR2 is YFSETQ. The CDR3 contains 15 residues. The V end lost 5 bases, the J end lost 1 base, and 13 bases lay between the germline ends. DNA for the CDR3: TGCGCCAGCAGATTGACTGGTGATTCCTACAATGAGCAGTTCTTC. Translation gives CASRLTGDSYNEQFF.

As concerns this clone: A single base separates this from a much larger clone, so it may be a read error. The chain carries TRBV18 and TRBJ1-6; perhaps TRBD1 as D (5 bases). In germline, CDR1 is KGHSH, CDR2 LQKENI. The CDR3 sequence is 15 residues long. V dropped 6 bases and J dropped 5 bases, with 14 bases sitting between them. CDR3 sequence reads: CASSPGAGDNSPLHF. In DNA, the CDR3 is TGTGCCAGCTCTCCCGGGGCGGGAGATAATTCACCCCTCCACTTT.

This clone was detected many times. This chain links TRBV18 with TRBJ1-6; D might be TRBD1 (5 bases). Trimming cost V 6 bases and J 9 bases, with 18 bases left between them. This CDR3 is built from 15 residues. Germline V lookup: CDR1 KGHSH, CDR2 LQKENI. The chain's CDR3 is CASSGGPPSVSPLHF. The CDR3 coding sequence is TGTGCCAGCTCTGGGGGTCCCCCCTCCGTTTCACCCCTCCACTTT.

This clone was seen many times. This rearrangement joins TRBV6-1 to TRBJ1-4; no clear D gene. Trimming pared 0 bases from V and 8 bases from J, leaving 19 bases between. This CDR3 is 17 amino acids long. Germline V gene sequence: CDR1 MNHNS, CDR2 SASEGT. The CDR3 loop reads CASSEAFNAGSGEKLFF. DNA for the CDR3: TGTGCCAGCAGTGAAGCTTTTAACGCAGGTTCGGGAGAAAAACTGTTTTTT.

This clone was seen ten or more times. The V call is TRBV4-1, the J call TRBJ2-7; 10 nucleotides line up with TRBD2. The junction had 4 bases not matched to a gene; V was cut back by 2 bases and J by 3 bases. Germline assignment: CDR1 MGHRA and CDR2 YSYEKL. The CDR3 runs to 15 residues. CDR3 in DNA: TGCGCCAGCAGCCAAACCGGGACTAGCGTCTACGAGCAGTACTTC. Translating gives CASSQTGTSVYEQYF.

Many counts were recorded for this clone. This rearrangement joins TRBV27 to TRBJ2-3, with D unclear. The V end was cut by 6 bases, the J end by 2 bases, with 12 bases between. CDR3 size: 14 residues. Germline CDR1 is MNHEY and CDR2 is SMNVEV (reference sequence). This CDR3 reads CASSYTGVTDTQYF. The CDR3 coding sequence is TGTGCCAGCAGCTATACGGGCGTCACAGATACGCAGTATTTT.

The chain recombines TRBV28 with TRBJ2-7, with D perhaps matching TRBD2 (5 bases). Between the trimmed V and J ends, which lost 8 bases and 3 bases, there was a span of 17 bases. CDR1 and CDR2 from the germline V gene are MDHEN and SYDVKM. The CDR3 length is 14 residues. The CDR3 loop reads CASASAGTYYEQYF. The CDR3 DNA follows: TGTGCCAGCGCCTCCGCGGGTACATACTACGAGCAGTACTTC.

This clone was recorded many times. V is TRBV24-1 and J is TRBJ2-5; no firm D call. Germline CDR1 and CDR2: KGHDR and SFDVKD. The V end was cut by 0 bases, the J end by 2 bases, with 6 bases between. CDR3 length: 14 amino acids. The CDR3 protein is CATSDLHKQETQYF. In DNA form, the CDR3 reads TGTGCCACCAGTGATTTGCACAAACAAGAGACCCAGTACTTC.

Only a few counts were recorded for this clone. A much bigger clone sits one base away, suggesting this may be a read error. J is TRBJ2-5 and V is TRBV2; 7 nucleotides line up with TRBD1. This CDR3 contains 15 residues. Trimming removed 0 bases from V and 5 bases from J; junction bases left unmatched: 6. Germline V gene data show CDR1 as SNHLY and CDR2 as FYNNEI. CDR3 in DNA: TGTGCCAGCAGTGAAGCAGGGGGCTCCGTTGAGACCCAGTACTTC. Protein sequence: CASSEAGGSVETQYF.

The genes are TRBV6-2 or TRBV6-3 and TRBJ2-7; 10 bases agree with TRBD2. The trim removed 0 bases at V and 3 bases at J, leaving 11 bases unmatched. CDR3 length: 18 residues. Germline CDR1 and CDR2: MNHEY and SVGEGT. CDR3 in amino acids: CASSYSGTSVSRDYEQYF. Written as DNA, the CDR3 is TGTGCCAGCAGTTACTCCGGGACTAGCGTATCTCGAGACTACGAGCAGTACTTC.

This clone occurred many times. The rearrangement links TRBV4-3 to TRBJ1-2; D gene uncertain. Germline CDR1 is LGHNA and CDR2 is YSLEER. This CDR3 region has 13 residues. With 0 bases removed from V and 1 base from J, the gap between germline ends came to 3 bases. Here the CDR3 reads CASSQDSNYGYTF. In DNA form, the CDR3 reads TGCGCCAGCAGCCAAGACAGTAACTATGGCTACACCTTC.

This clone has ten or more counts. The CDR3 nucleotides read TGTGCCAGTAGTTATGACAGTTTTCGTTATGGCTACACCTTC. Translating gives CASSYDSFRYGYTF. The chain uses TRBV19 and TRBJ1-2, with D maybe TRBD1 (5 bases). The CDR3 is 14 residues long. Trimming removed 5 bases from V and 5 bases from J, with 15 bases in between. Germline loops: CDR1 LNHDA, CDR2 SQIVND (reference sequence).

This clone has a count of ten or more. The CDR3 here is CASSSSGGTDTQYF. CDR3 nucleotides: TGTGCCAGCAGCTCTTCCGGGGGCACAGATACGCAGTATTTT. This chain joins TRBV7-9 and TRBJ2-3; D is possibly TRBD2 (5 bases). The germline V gene has CDR1 SEHNR and CDR2 FQNEAQ (reference sequence). V lost 4 bases and J 1 base, leaving 9 bases between the germline ends. The CDR3 runs 14 residues.

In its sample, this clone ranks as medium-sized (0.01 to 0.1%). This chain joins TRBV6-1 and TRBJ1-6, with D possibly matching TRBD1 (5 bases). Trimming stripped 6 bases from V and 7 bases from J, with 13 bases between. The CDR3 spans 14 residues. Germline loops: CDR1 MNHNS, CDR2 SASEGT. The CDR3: CASRLGAENSPLHF. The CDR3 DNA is TGTGCCAGCAGACTAGGGGCAGAGAATTCACCCCTCCACTTT.

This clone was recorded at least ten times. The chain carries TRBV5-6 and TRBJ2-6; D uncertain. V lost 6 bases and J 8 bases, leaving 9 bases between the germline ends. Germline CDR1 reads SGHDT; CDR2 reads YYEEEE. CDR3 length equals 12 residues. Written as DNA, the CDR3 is TGTGCCAGCAACCTGATGACCAACGTCCTGACTTTC. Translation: CASNLMTNVLTF.

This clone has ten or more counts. The CDR3 DNA is TGTGCCAGCAGTTCGAACTCTGGAAGGGGCAGGTCCTTCAGAACTAATGAAAAACTGTTTTTT. Residues: CASSSNSGRGRSFRTNEKLFF. V is TRBV6-6 and J is TRBJ1-4; D perhaps matches TRBD1 (5 bases). CDR1 and CDR2 (germline): MNHNY, SVGAGI (reference sequence). This CDR3 comprises 21 residues. The V end was cut by 4 bases, the J end by 1 base, with 28 bases between.